The 3 T cell receptor beta chains below were found in one sample sequenced in a study of T-cell reconstitution after alpha-beta-depleted transplantation in children. TCRbeta library construction was performed incorporating unique molecular identifiers. TCRdb itself ran the PCR reads through MiXCR, one entry per CDR3 protein. The data show about 510,000 distinct CDR3 sequences, roughly an eighth seen once. The input for sequencing was PBMCs, mostly from graft donor cells, taken 180 days after TCRalphabeta/CD19-depleted stem cell transplant. These TCRs come from a female patient aged 2-10 years who had a stem cell transplant for aplastic anemia, so the T cells may come from the graft donor.

This clonotype was recorded a few times. One end of the junction does not line up with germline, which may come from a read error. J is TRBJ1-1 and V is TRBV15; D is undetermined. The CDR3 has 12 amino acids. The germline V gene has CDR1 LNHNV and CDR2 YYDKDF (reference sequence). The CDR3 region has the DNA TGTGCCACCAGCAGAGTAGGAACTGAGGCTTTCTTT. This translates into CATSRVGTEAFF.

This chain connects TRBV5-1 to TRBJ2-2; maybe TRBD2 (5 bases). CDR1 is SGHRS and CDR2 is YFSETQ in the germline V gene. Trimming took 3 bases from V and 1 from J, leaving 10 bases between them. The CDR3 covers 15 residues. Here the CDR3 reads CASSSGAGNTGELFF. DNA for the CDR3: TGCGCCAGCAGCTCGGGTGCGGGGAACACCGGGGAGCTGTTTTTT.

This chain joins TRBV7-2 and TRBJ1-4; no definite D call. Trimming pared 5 bases from V and 8 bases from J, leaving 15 bases between. CDR1 SGHTA and CDR2 FQGNSA come from the germline V gene. The CDR3 has 14 residues. The CDR3 here is CASSNKRVDEKLFF. The CDR3 nucleotides read TGTGCCAGCAGCAACAAACGAGTGGACGAAAAACTGTTTTTT. Supplemented by reference TRBV7-2 and TRBJ1-4, the full variable domain reads GAGVSQSPSNKVTEKGKDVELRCDPISGHTALYWYRQSLGQGLEFLIYFQGNSAPDKSGLPSDRFSAERTGGSVSTLTIQRTQQEDSAVYLCASSNKRVDEKLFFGSGTQLSVL.